A selection of T cell receptor beta chains follows, all from one sample in a study of blood T cell repertoires in COVID-19. This table comes from immunoSEQ multiplex PCR, and its TCRdb copy is limited to in-frame clones, with some not included. Of approximately 140,000 clones listed, roughly 76% are singletons. Sequencing was carried out using peripheral blood. These receptors all stem from a man of 80 years or more with acute or convalescent COVID-19. CDR3s include the opening cysteine and the closing phenylalanine or tryptophan.

v_call,j_call,cdr3_aa
TRBV6-4,TRBJ1-5,CASSPTGKNQPQHF
TRBV19,TRBJ2-4,CASSTSGGISKNIQYF
TRBV5-6,TRBJ2-7,CASSLRTSPYEQYF
TRBV19,TRBJ2-4,CASSIPGFLAKNIQYF
TRBV10-3,TRBJ1-6,CAIRQGANSPLHF
TRBV6-2/TRBV6-3,TRBJ1-2,CASSYRQGGYTF
TRBV5-1,TRBJ1-1,CASSLDDLQNTEAFF
TRBV19,TRBJ2-2,CASSIMVAGNTGELFF
TRBV28,TRBJ1-1,CASSGTGRHTEAFF
TRBV7-2,TRBJ2-4,CASSLLQGNIQYF
TRBV28,TRBJ2-7,CASSFQGRSYEQYF
TRBV20-1,TRBJ2-3,CSARVPRLHTQYF
TRBV28,TRBJ1-2,CASRGQTYGYTF
TRBV11-2,TRBJ2-5,CASSYQRQGRETQYF
TRBV2,TRBJ2-5,CASIKTPGETQYF
TRBV5-1,TRBJ1-2,CASSLARGYGYTF